This TCR beta chain was documented in a study of T cell responses to AZD1222 COVID-19 vaccine. Overall study findings and caveats: Clonal diversity may have been underestimated in mostly white British donors.

The count of this clone is one. Its antigen is currently unknown. Clones were read by immunoSEQ multiplex PCR, and TCRdb kept only the in-frame ones, dropping some. The sample has about 120,000 clones, around 90% seen once. This CDR3 is 12 amino acids long. In germline, CDR1 is SGDLS, CDR2 YYNGEE. V shed 0 bases and J shed 7 bases, with 4 bases lying between them. Sequences were derived from peripheral blood, sampled on day 0 of AZD1222 vaccination. This receptor was obtained from an adult in good health. The chain employs TRBV9 and TRBJ2-2; D is unclear. CDR3 region: CASSVEGGELFF. CDR3 bases: TGTGCCAGCAGCGTAGAGGGCGGGGAGCTGTTTTTT.